This is a list of T cell receptor beta chains from one sample in a study of blood T cell repertoires in COVID-19. Method: immunoSEQ multiplex PCR; TCRdb's copy keeps in-frame clones and lacks some. The table shows 80,000 or so clones, with approximately 80% occurring only once. The specimen sequenced was peripheral blood. Source of these receptors: a man at least 80 years old with acute or convalescent COVID-19. The CDR3 runs from the conserved cysteine through the conserved F or W. Each record gives: J gene, clone size, D gene, V gene, CDR3 protein, CDR3 DNA. The D gene is left open where the match is weak. Where a row states a size, it is once, few, many or the class of an expanded clone; other rows omit it.

TRBJ1-5	-	-	TRBV5-6	CASSLKGMGQPQHF	TGTGCCAGCAGCTTGAAGGGGATGGGTCAGCCCCAGCATTTT
TRBJ1-2	-	-	TRBV7-9	CASSPSTQRNYGYTF	TGTGCCAGCAGCCCTTCGACTCAGAGAAACTATGGCTACACCTTC
TRBJ1-5	-	-	TRBV2	CGAGTFRADQPQHF	TGTGGTGCAGGGACATTTCGCGCGGACCAGCCCCAGCATTTT
TRBJ1-5	few	TRBD1	TRBV7-9	CASSLGTGTSNQPQHF	TGTGCCAGCAGCCTAGGGACAGGGACTAGCAATCAGCCCCAGCATTTT
TRBJ2-3	-	-	TRBV24-1	CATSDPGGAGDTQYF	TGTGCCACCAGTGACCCCGGGGGTGCCGGAGATACGCAGTATTTT
TRBJ2-5	-	TRBD2	TRBV9	CASSVTGTSGGETQYF	TGTGCCAGCAGCGTCACTGGGACTAGCGGGGGGGAGACCCAGTACTTC
TRBJ1-1	-	-	TRBV5-5	CASSFLTENTEAFF	TGTGCCAGCAGCTTCTTGACAGAGAACACTGAAGCTTTCTTT
TRBJ1-5	few	TRBD1	TRBV12-5	CASDLDRLQPQHF	TGTGCTAGTGACCTGGACAGGCTTCAGCCCCAGCATTTT
TRBJ1-2	-	-	TRBV12-3/TRBV12-4	CASSPPGRYGYTF	TGTGCCAGCAGTCCCCCCGGCAGGTATGGCTACACCTTC
TRBJ1-1	-	TRBD1	TRBV7-8	CASSSRQGAGITEAFF	TGTGCCAGCAGCTCGAGACAGGGGGCGGGAATCACTGAAGCTTTCTTT
TRBJ1-2	-	TRBD1	TRBV25-1	CASSPLGQEFYGYTF	TGTGCCAGCAGTCCCCTGGGACAGGAGTTCTATGGCTACACCTTC
TRBJ2-7	-	-	TRBV7-8	CASSFLGSLAYEQYF	TGTGCCAGCAGCTTCTTAGGGAGTTTGGCCTACGAGCAGTACTTC
TRBJ2-2	-	TRBD1	TRBV23-1	CASRQGTGELFF	TGCGCCAGTAGACAGGGTACCGGGGAGCTGTTTTTT
TRBJ2-3	-	-	TRBV5-1	CASSARFTDTQYF	TGCGCCAGCAGTGCCAGATTCACAGATACGCAGTATTTT
TRBJ1-2	once	-	TRBV12-3/TRBV12-4	CAIKRGRFYGYTF	TGTGCCATCAAACGAGGCAGATTCTATGGCTACACCTTC
TRBJ2-1	-	-	TRBV10-1	CASSESFGAGEQFF	TGCGCCAGCAGTGAGTCTTTCGGAGCCGGTGAGCAGTTCTTC
TRBJ2-1	-	TRBD2	TRBV6-4	CASSETSGGADEQFF	TGTGCCAGCAGCGAAACTAGCGGGGGGGCCGATGAGCAGTTCTTC
TRBJ1-4	-	-	TRBV10-2	CASSLGATNEKLFF	TGCGCCAGCAGTCTGGGCGCAACTAATGAAAAACTGTTTTTT
TRBJ1-1	few	TRBD1	TRBV2	CASSENRGGTEAFF	TGTGCCAGCAGTGAAAACAGGGGGGGGACTGAAGCTTTCTTT
TRBJ2-5	-	TRBD2	TRBV9	CASSVDSGGRETQYF	TGTGCCAGCAGCGTAGATAGCGGGGGGCGGGAGACCCAGTACTTC
TRBJ2-1	once	TRBD2	TRBV2	CASIDGTSAGTYNEQFF	TGTGCCAGCATCGACGGGACTAGCGCCGGGACCTACAATGAGCAGTTCTTC
TRBJ2-1	-	TRBD2	TRBV5-1	CASSLPGLAGPSSYNEQFF	TGCGCCAGCAGCTTACCGGGACTAGCGGGACCGAGCTCCTACAATGAGCAGTTCTTC
TRBJ1-2	-	-	TRBV6-1	CASSDTGSGYGYTF	TGTGCCAGCAGTGATACGGGATCCGGCTATGGCTACACCTTC
TRBJ2-7	few	-	TRBV5-5	CAKKRTLSYEQYF	TGTGCCAAAAAAAGAACTCTCTCCTACGAGCAGTACTTC
TRBJ2-4	-	-	TRBV29-1	CSVASGGDNIQYF	TGCAGCGTTGCTTCGGGCGGGGATAACATTCAGTACTTC
TRBJ2-5	-	TRBD2	TRBV5-1	CASSLVPSGGARETQYF	TGCGCCAGCAGCTTGGTGCCTAGCGGGGGGGCCCGGGAGACCCAGTACTTC
TRBJ1-5	-	-	TRBV19	CASSIPDNQPQHF	TGTGCCAGTAGTATACCAGACAATCAGCCCCAGCATTTT
TRBJ2-3	-	TRBD1	TRBV4-2	CASSQGQGALDTQYF	TGTGCCAGCAGCCAGGGACAGGGGGCTTTAGATACGCAGTATTTT
TRBJ2-5	-	TRBD2	TRBV7-9	CASSFSPSGGAEETQYF	TGTGCCAGCAGCTTTAGCCCCAGCGGGGGGGCCGAGGAGACCCAGTACTTC
TRBJ2-1	-	TRBD2	TRBV5-1	CASSLAGGHNEQFF	TGCGCCAGCAGCCTAGCGGGGGGGCACAATGAGCAGTTCTTC
TRBJ1-1	-	-	TRBV2	CASSDHSQNTEAFF	TGTGCCAGCAGTGATCACTCTCAGAACACTGAAGCTTTCTTT
TRBJ1-4	-	-	TRBV5-4	CASSLAGKAEKLFF	TGTGCCAGCAGCTTGGCCGGGAAAGCCGAAAAACTGTTTTTT
TRBJ1-2	-	-	TRBV3-1/TRBV3-2	CASSQDEGRGYGYTF	TGTGCCAGCAGCCAAGATGAAGGGAGGGGTTATGGCTACACCTTC